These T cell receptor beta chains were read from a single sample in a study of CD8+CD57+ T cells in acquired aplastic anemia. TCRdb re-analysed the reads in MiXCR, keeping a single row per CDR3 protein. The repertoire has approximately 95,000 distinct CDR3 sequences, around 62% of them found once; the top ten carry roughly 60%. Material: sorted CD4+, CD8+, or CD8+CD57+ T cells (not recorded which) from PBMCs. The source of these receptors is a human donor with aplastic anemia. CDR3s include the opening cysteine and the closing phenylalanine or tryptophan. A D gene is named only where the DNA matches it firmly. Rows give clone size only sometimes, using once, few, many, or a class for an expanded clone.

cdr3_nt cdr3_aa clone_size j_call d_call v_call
TGTGCCACCAGTGAGTCGCTAGCGGGGAGATACGAGCAGTACTTC CATSESLAGRYEQYF - TRBJ2-7 TRBD2 TRBV24-1
TGTGCCACCAGCAGAGCTGACAGGTACCAAGAGACCCAGTACTTC CATSRADRYQETQYF - TRBJ2-5 - TRBV15
TGCAGTGCTAGATCCGCCAGGGGAATCCAACACGATACGCAGTATTTT CSARSARGIQHDTQYF - TRBJ2-3 - TRBV20-1
TGCAGTGTTAGGGACTACTCCTACGAGCAGTACTTC CSVRDYSYEQYF - TRBJ2-7 TRBD2 TRBV20-1
TGCGCCAGCAGCTTTACAGACAATGAGCAGTTCTTC CASSFTDNEQFF - TRBJ2-1 - TRBV5-1
TGTGCCAGCAGTGATTTCCGCAGGGGAGCCTACGAGCAGTACTTC CASSDFRRGAYEQYF medium-sized TRBJ2-7 - TRBV2
TGCAGCGTTCGTGGCGAGTACAATGAGCAGTTCTTC CSVRGEYNEQFF few TRBJ2-1 - TRBV29-1
TGCAGTGCTGGCGACAGAGGACTGGTTGAGACCCAGTACTTC CSAGDRGLVETQYF - TRBJ2-5 - TRBV20-1
TGTGCCATCAGCTTCTCCGGGACAGAGAACACCGGGGAGCTGTTTTTT CAISFSGTENTGELFF few TRBJ2-2 TRBD1 TRBV10-3
TGTGCCATCAGTGACGGGACAGGGGCCTATGGCTACACCTTC CAISDGTGAYGYTF once TRBJ1-2 TRBD1 TRBV10-3
TGCAGTGCTAGTCCTAGCGGGGGGACCTACGAGCAGTACTTC CSASPSGGTYEQYF - TRBJ2-7 TRBD2 TRBV20-1
TGTGCCTCCCGGGGACAGGGGATCCACGAGCAGTACTTC CASRGQGIHEQYF - TRBJ2-7 TRBD1 TRBV10-3
TGCAGTGCTAGTTACGGCGGGGATACGCAGTATTTT CSASYGGDTQYF - TRBJ2-3 - TRBV20-1
TGTGCCAGCAGAACCCGGGTGGGGGGGGACACCGGGGAGCTGTTTTTT CASRTRVGGDTGELFF - TRBJ2-2 TRBD2 TRBV25-1
TGTGCCACTGAGGCAGGAGGCAATCAGCCCCAGCATTTT CATEAGGNQPQHF - TRBJ1-5 - TRBV19
TGCTCTCCCGCCGGCGGGGGGATCGATGAGCAGTTCTTC CSPAGGGIDEQFF once TRBJ2-1 TRBD2 TRBV20-1
TGTGCCACCACTAGGACAGCCACTAACTATGGCTACACCTTC CATTRTATNYGYTF - TRBJ1-2 - TRBV24-1
TGTGCCAGCAGCCCACTGGCGGGGATGAGCACAGATACGCAGTATTTT CASSPLAGMSTDTQYF - TRBJ2-3 - TRBV14
TGTGCCAGCAGCTTCGGTATGACAGGTTTACAAGAGACCCAGTACTTC CASSFGMTGLQETQYF - TRBJ2-5 - TRBV7-9
TGTGCCAGCAGTGATGACAGGAACACTGAAGCTTTCTTT CASSDDRNTEAFF - TRBJ1-1 - TRBV2
TGTGCCAGCATCAGGGGGAACCAGCCCCAGCATTTT CASIRGNQPQHF few TRBJ1-5 TRBD1 TRBV7-9
TGTGCCAGCAGTCCCTTACTGGCCACGACTCCTAACACTGAAGCTTTCTTT CASSPLLATTPNTEAFF - TRBJ1-1 - TRBV27
TGTGCCAGCAGTGACAGGGGGGTCGCAGATACGCAGTATTTT CASSDRGVADTQYF - TRBJ2-3 - TRBV2
TGTGCCAGTTGGGGAAGGACTAGCGGCTACAATGAGCAGTTCTTC CASWGRTSGYNEQFF - TRBJ2-1 TRBD2 TRBV2
TGTGCCAGCAGCCTGGACAGGGGGAACTATGGCTACACCTTC CASSLDRGNYGYTF - TRBJ1-2 TRBD1 TRBV6-2/TRBV6-3
TGCGCCAGCAGCCTAGACGGGGACAGGGCTTCCTATGGCTACACCTTC CASSLDGDRASYGYTF - TRBJ1-2 TRBD1 TRBV5-1
TGTGCCAGCAGTCCTGGGGGCCAATCTCTCCACTTT CASSPGGQSLHF - TRBJ1-6 - TRBV11-1
TGTGCCACCAGTGAACCGACAGGGGGTCAGGGAGATACGCAGTATTTT CATSEPTGGQGDTQYF - TRBJ2-3 TRBD1 TRBV24-1
TGCGCCAGCAGCCCAATTTCCGACTACGAGCAGTACTTC CASSPISDYEQYF - TRBJ2-7 - TRBV4-1
TGCAGTGCCCACAACAGGGGCGGCTACACCTTC CSAHNRGGYTF few TRBJ1-2 TRBD1 TRBV20-1
TGTGCCAGCAGTGTGGGACTAGCGGGGTACAATGAGCAGTTCTTC CASSVGLAGYNEQFF once TRBJ2-1 TRBD2 TRBV2
TGCAGTGCTAGAGGCCTAGCAGAGCAAGAGACCCAGTACTTC CSARGLAEQETQYF - TRBJ2-5 - TRBV20-1
TGTGCCAGCAAACCGGGGCCTAACACTGAAGCTTTCTTT CASKPGPNTEAFF - TRBJ1-1 - TRBV2
TGTGCCAGCATAAATGGACTAGCGGGAGGTACCGAGCAGTACTTC CASINGLAGGTEQYF - TRBJ2-7 TRBD2 TRBV12-3/TRBV12-4
TGTGCCAGCAGTTCCGAGTTCCCGGGACAGGGGGCCTACGAGCAGTACTTC CASSSEFPGQGAYEQYF - TRBJ2-7 TRBD1 TRBV25-1
TGCGGTGCTACCTTTACAGGTCTCGGAGATACGCAGTATTTT CGATFTGLGDTQYF - TRBJ2-3 - TRBV20-1
TGCAGCAGCCGGGACGGAGCCTACGAGCAGTACTTC CSSRDGAYEQYF - TRBJ2-7 - TRBV20-1
TGCAGTGCTAGGGGTTATCGGGGGAGCGACGAGCAGTACTTC CSARGYRGSDEQYF - TRBJ2-7 - TRBV20-1
TGTGCCAGCAGGGATAGCGGGGGGCTAACGGAGACCCAGTACTTC CASRDSGGLTETQYF once TRBJ2-5 TRBD2 TRBV2
TGTGCCAGCAGTGCTAACGGGCGAAACACCATATATTTT CASSANGRNTIYF few TRBJ1-3 - TRBV2
TGTGCCAGCACGAAGTACGACGATACGCAGTATTTT CASTKYDDTQYF - TRBJ2-3 - TRBV9
TGCAGCGTTGATTGGCGGGGGACCGGGGAGCTGTTTTTT CSVDWRGTGELFF few TRBJ2-2 TRBD2 TRBV29-1
TGCAGTGCCATCGGACAGCCAGACACTGAAGCTTTCTTT CSAIGQPDTEAFF - TRBJ1-1 - TRBV20-1
TGTGCCAGCAGCCAACCACTAGCGAGAGCCACCGGGGAGCTGTTTTTT CASSQPLARATGELFF - TRBJ2-2 TRBD2 TRBV3-1
TGTGCCACCAGCAGAGACAAGGGCCTTCGCACAGATACGCAGTATTTT CATSRDKGLRTDTQYF - TRBJ2-3 - TRBV15
TGTGCCAGCAGTGATGACAGGAATTCACCCCTCCACTTT CASSDDRNSPLHF - TRBJ1-6 - TRBV6-1
TGCAGTGTCGGTCGGTCGGAGACCCAGTACTTC CSVGRSETQYF few TRBJ2-5 - TRBV20-1
TGTGCCAGCAGCCACCGGGACTTGCTGTACCAAGAGACCCAGTACTTC CASSHRDLLYQETQYF - TRBJ2-5 - TRBV6-2/TRBV6-3
TGCAGCGCGACGTCCGGGACAGGCCAAGAGACCCAGTACTTC CSATSGTGQETQYF - TRBJ2-5 TRBD1 TRBV29-1
TGTGCCAGCAGTTCACAGGGTTGGGGCAATCAGCCCCAGCATTTT CASSSQGWGNQPQHF - TRBJ1-5 - TRBV6-5
TGTGCCACCAGCACGGGACTAGCGGGGGGTTCGTTGGATACGCAGTATTTT CATSTGLAGGSLDTQYF - TRBJ2-3 TRBD2 TRBV15
TGTGCCATCAGTGTAAGGGACAGGGGTTACGAGCAGTACTTC CAISVRDRGYEQYF few TRBJ2-7 TRBD1 TRBV10-3
TGTGCCAGCAGTGAGGGGGACAGGGGTAATTCACCCCTCCACTTT CASSEGDRGNSPLHF - TRBJ1-6 TRBD1 TRBV2
TGCAGCGTTGGGTGGGCAGGGTACAATCAGCCCCAGCATTTT CSVGWAGYNQPQHF - TRBJ1-5 - TRBV29-1
TGCAGTGCTAGAGCCGCCGACAGGGGGGCTTTGAACACTGAAGCTTTCTTT CSARAADRGALNTEAFF - TRBJ1-1 TRBD1 TRBV20-1
TGCAGTGCCAAATCAGGGGTGGCCAACTATGGCTACACCTTC CSAKSGVANYGYTF - TRBJ1-2 - TRBV20-1
TGCAGCGTTGAAGTCAGGGTAGTCGTAAGCACAGATACGCAGTATTTT CSVEVRVVVSTDTQYF - TRBJ2-3 - TRBV29-1
TGCAGCGTTGAAGATCTTGAGTCCGCAACAGCAGCTTTCTTT CSVEDLESATAAFF - TRBJ1-1 - TRBV29-1